The 17 T cell receptor beta chains below come from one sample, sequenced in a study of blood T cell repertoires in COVID-19. This table comes from immunoSEQ multiplex PCR, and its TCRdb copy is limited to in-frame clones, with some not included. The repertoire consists of 34,000 or so clones, with roughly 90% occurring once and the leading ten covering roughly 38%. The sequencing input was peripheral blood. Source of these receptors: a man in his fifties or sixties with active or convalescent COVID-19.

The rearrangement uses TRBV10-3 and TRBJ1-2; 7 bases fit TRBD1. CDR3 length: 14 amino acids. From germline, CDR1 is ENHRY and CDR2 SYGVKD. V dropped 6 bases and J dropped 4; count of bases not matched to a gene: 8. DNA for the CDR3: TGTGCCATCAGGTTAACAGGGGAGCCCTATGGCTACACCTTC. Residues: CAIRLTGEPYGYTF.

The chain combines TRBV6-5 with TRBJ1-4; TRBD1 agrees at 9 bases. The V segment lost 1 base and the J segment 6 bases; nucleotides outside the gene matches: 6. CDR3 size: 16 residues. CDR1 is MNHEY and CDR2 is SVGAGI in the germline V gene. The CDR3 DNA follows: TGTGCCAGCAGTTACTTGGGACAGGGCCGAGATGAAAAACTGTTTTTT. This translates into CASSYLGQGRDEKLFF.

Regarding this clone: The same CDR3 is also encoded by other DNA sequences in this sample. The J gene is TRBJ1-1, the V gene TRBV9; possibly TRBD1 for D (6 bases). V dropped 3 bases and J dropped 0 bases, with 9 bases sitting between them. The CDR3 is 14 residues long. Germline CDR1 and CDR2: SGDLS and YYNGEE. CDR3 nucleotide sequence: TGTGCCAGCAGCGGGGGACACCTGAACACTGAAGCTTTCTTT. It specifies CASSGGHLNTEAFF.

The CDR3 is CASSFPRPGTPDTQYF. CDR3 DNA sequence: TGTGCCAGCAGCTTTCCTAGACCCGGAACCCCAGATACGCAGTATTTT. The rearrangement joins TRBV5-4 to TRBJ2-3, with D hard to call. Germline CDR1 reads SGHNT; CDR2 reads YYREEE (reference sequence). V was cut by 2 bases and J by 4 bases, with 17 bases left in between. The CDR3 is 16 amino acids.

This clone is a singleton in its sample. The chain links TRBV5-1 to TRBJ2-6; 7 nucleotides agree with TRBD1. This CDR3 comprises 15 residues. The germline V gene encodes CDR1 SGHRS and CDR2 YFSETQ. V lost 4 bases to trimming and J lost 2 bases; unmatched junction nucleotides: 3. CDR3 nucleotide sequence: TGCGCCAGCAGCCCCGACAGGGCTGGGGCCAACGTCCTGACTTTC. Translating gives CASSPDRAGANVLTF.

The rearrangement links TRBV7-2 to TRBJ2-7; 7 bases agree with TRBD2. The CDR3 runs 14 residues. Germline V gene sequence: CDR1 SGHTA, CDR2 FQGNSA. V was pared by 3 bases and J by 2 bases, with 4 bases of the junction left unmatched. CDR3 nucleotides: TGTGCCAGCAGCTTGGGCGGGAGTCCCTACGAGCAGTACTTC. This gives the protein CASSLGGSPYEQYF.

V is TRBV11-2 and J is TRBJ1-6, with a tentative D call TRBD1 (6 bases). The V end was cut by 8 bases, the J end by 3 bases, with 14 bases between. This CDR3 contains 15 residues. Per the germline V gene, CDR1 is SGHAT and CDR2 is FQNNGV. The CDR3 reads CASPRGDNYNSPLHF. CDR3 nucleotides: TGTGCCAGCCCCCGGGGGGACAACTATAATTCACCCCTCCACTTT.

The chain recombines TRBV6-6 with TRBJ2-7, with 7 bases that match TRBD1. CDR1 is MNHNY and CDR2 is SVGAGI in the germline V gene (reference sequence). The CDR3 is 13 amino acids. With V trimmed by 5 bases and J by 2 bases, 3 bases remained unmatched. The CDR3 region is CASSRTGPYEQYF. The DNA for the CDR3 is TGTGCCAGCAGTCGGACAGGACCCTACGAGCAGTACTTC.

This chain links TRBV12-3 or TRBV12-4 with TRBJ1-6; D remains unclear. This CDR3 is 10 amino acids long. The germline V and J ends were trimmed by 5 bases and 15 bases, with 8 bases remaining between them. The CDR3 here is CASSNRDLHF. CDR3 nucleotide sequence: TGTGCCAGCAGTAACCGGGACCTCCACTTT.

DNA for the CDR3: TGTGCCAGCAGCTTTTGGTCAGGGGACACTGAAGCTTTCTTT. Translation: CASSFWSGDTEAFF. V is TRBV7-9 and J is TRBJ1-1; tentatively, D is TRBD1 (6 bases). The germline gives CDR1 SEHNR, CDR2 FQNEAQ (reference sequence). V was pared by 3 bases and J by 3 bases, with 11 bases between. The length of the CDR3 is 14 residues. The whole variable domain, remainder taken from reference TRBV7-9 and TRBJ1-1, is DTGVSQNPRHKITKRGQNVTFRCDPISEHNRLYWYRQTLGQGPEFLTYFQNEAQLEKSRLLSDRFSAERPKGSFSTLEIQRTEQGDSAMYLCASSFWSGDTEAFFGQGTRLTVV.

This chain links TRBV6-5 with TRBJ1-5; D call uncertain. Germline V gene sequence: CDR1 MNHEY, CDR2 SVGAGI. The V gene lost 5 bases and the J gene lost 0 bases, with 11 bases spanning the gap. The CDR3 sequence is 15 residues long. In DNA form, the CDR3 reads TGTGCCAGCAGTCCCCGGGTCTATAGCAATCAGCCCCAGCATTTT. It is translated as CASSPRVYSNQPQHF.

The chain has TRBV12-3 or TRBV12-4 and TRBJ1-1; TRBD1 might be the D (6 bases). The CDR3 sequence is 11 residues long. V was cut by 5 bases and J by 10 bases, with 11 bases left in between. CDR3 region: CASSGQRTAFF. DNA for the CDR3: TGTGCCAGCAGTGGACAGCGAACAGCTTTCTTT.

The rearrangement links TRBV30 to TRBJ1-3; 7 bases line up with TRBD1. The V segment lost 2 bases and the J segment 4 bases; nucleotides outside the gene matches: 11. The CDR3 sequence is 16 residues long. In germline, CDR1 is GTSNPN, CDR2 SVGIG (reference sequence). This CDR3 is CAWSRVGGGEGNTIYF. CDR3 sequence (DNA): TGTGCCTGGAGTCGGGTAGGAGGGGGCGAAGGAAACACCATATATTTT.

This clone occurred once. This rearrangement joins TRBV6-5 to TRBJ2-7; 8 bases align to TRBD1. After removal of 6 bases from V and 2 bases from J, the junction contained 9 bases not matched to a gene. In germline, CDR1 is MNHEY, CDR2 SVGAGI. The CDR3 extends over 15 amino acids. The CDR3 loop reads CASSTPTGEAYEQYF. The CDR3 DNA is TGTGCCAGCAGCACCCCGACAGGGGAAGCCTACGAGCAGTACTTC.

The J gene is TRBJ1-6, the V gene TRBV2; 7 bases match TRBD1. The CDR3 has 13 residues. Trimming at V came to 4 bases and at J to 9 bases, leaving 3 bases not matched to a gene. Germline V CDR1 and CDR2: SNHLY, FYNNEI. For the CDR3, the DNA is TGTGCCAGCAGTGTGACAGGGAGTTCACCCCTCCACTTT. It yields the protein CASSVTGSSPLHF.

The chain joins TRBV14 to TRBJ1-5; D might be TRBD1 (5 bases). This CDR3 contains 14 residues. Germline V lookup: CDR1 SGHDN, CDR2 FVKESK. The V end lost 4 bases, the J end lost 0 bases, and 7 bases lay between the germline ends. CDR3 residues: CASSPTVSNQPQHF. CDR3 nucleotides: TGTGCCAGCAGCCCGACAGTTAGCAATCAGCCCCAGCATTTT.

CDR3 sequence: CASSGQGGTEAFF. The CDR3 coding sequence is TGTGCCAGCAGTGGACAGGGGGGCACTGAAGCTTTCTTT. The chain combines TRBV12-3 or TRBV12-4 with TRBJ1-1, with 10 bases matching TRBD1. The CDR3 spans 13 residues. The trim removed 5 bases at V and 4 bases at J, leaving 1 base unmatched.